This TCR beta chain was captured by sequencing in a study of cytomegalovirus exposure and HLA in healthy donors. Primers included in the PCR were 60 Vbeta and 13 Jbeta primers. The table came from immunoSEQ multiplex PCR; TCRdb's copy has only in-frame clones and leaves some out. The table has 75,000 to 80,000 clones, around 82% seen once. This clone was counted a single time. Germline V CDR1 and CDR2: KGHSH, LQKENI. Deletions cut 3 bases from V and 0 bases from J, with 9 bases between. The CDR3 is made up of 15 amino acids. Sequencing used PBMCs. V and J are TRBV18 and TRBJ1-5; a possible D gene is TRBD1 (5 bases). The clonotype originates from a male donor in good health and CMV-seronegative. CDR3 DNA sequence: TGTGCCAGCTCACCCCGACAGAATAGCAATCAGCCCCAGCATTTT. Translation: CASSPRQNSNQPQHF. The whole variable domain, remainder taken from reference TRBV18 and TRBJ1-5, is NAGVMQNPRHLVRRRGQEARLRCSPMKGHSHVYWYRQLPEEGLKFMVYLQKENIIDESGMPKERFSAEFPKEGPSILRIQQVVRGDSAAYFCASSPRQNSNQPQHFGDGTRLSIL.